Following are 31 T cell receptor beta chains from one sample sequenced in a study of blood T cell repertoires in COVID-19. The protocol was immunoSEQ multiplex PCR, while the TCRdb copy is restricted to in-frame clones and leaves out a portion. The sample contains 200,000 to 250,000 clones, under 90% of which appear only once. The sample taken for sequencing was peripheral blood. Receptors were obtained from a man in his forties or fifties with COVID-19, enrolled during active disease.

The chain uses TRBV6-1 and TRBJ1-5, with D unresolved. The CDR3 has 14 amino acids. V lost 1 base and J 6 bases, leaving 10 bases between the germline ends. Germline CDR1 MNHNS, CDR2 SASEGT. The CDR3 reads CASSEGGSSQPQHF. The CDR3 region has the DNA TGTGCCAGCAGTGAAGGAGGGTCTAGTCAGCCCCAGCATTTT.

This chain joins TRBV6-6 and TRBJ1-5, with TRBD1 matching over 9 bases. Trimming at V came to 6 bases and at J to 7 bases, leaving 4 bases not matched to a gene. The germline V gene encodes CDR1 MNHNY and CDR2 SVGAGI (reference sequence). The CDR3 consists of 13 residues. CDR3 sequence: CASSGQGSQPQHF. The CDR3 region has the DNA TGTGCCAGCAGCGGACAGGGGAGCCAGCCCCAGCATTTT.

V usage is TRBV5-1 and J usage is TRBJ2-1; 8 bases map to TRBD2. Losses at the gene ends were 5 bases for V and 6 bases for J; bases not matched to a gene: 10. The CDR3 totals 15 residues. Germline lookup yields CDR1 SGHRS and CDR2 YFSETQ. DNA for the CDR3: TGCGCCAGCAGATACCCCGGGACTAGTTCCAATGAGCAGTTCTTC. Amino acid sequence: CASRYPGTSSNEQFF.

The CDR3 here is CASSSFYEQYF. Written as DNA, the CDR3 is TGTGCCAGCAGTTCCTTCTACGAGCAGTACTTC. The rearrangement uses TRBV27 and TRBJ2-7; D uncertain. The CDR3 sequence is 11 residues long. Trimming left V 4 bases short and J 3 bases short, with 4 bases between. CDR1 is MNHEY and CDR2 is SMNVEV in the germline V gene (reference sequence).

J is TRBJ1-5 and V is TRBV12-3 or TRBV12-4, with D unresolved. With 7 bases removed from V and 4 bases from J, the gap between germline ends came to 11 bases. CDR3 size: 13 residues. CDR3 in DNA: TGTGCCAGCACCTCGAGGGTAAATCAGCCCCAGCATTTT. It specifies CASTSRVNQPQHF.

This clone appeared once. V usage is TRBV6-5 and J usage is TRBJ2-1, with TRBD2 matching over 7 bases. The CDR3 extends over 14 amino acids. Germline lookup yields CDR1 MNHEY and CDR2 SVGAGI. V lost 7 bases and J lost 10; bases outside the gene matches: 13. Here the CDR3 reads CASTLMSGTGEQFF. The CDR3 coding sequence is TGTGCCAGCACCCTCATGAGCGGGACTGGGGAGCAGTTCTTC.

The V and J genes are TRBV12-3 or TRBV12-4 and TRBJ2-7; no clear D. The CDR3 contains 13 residues. V lost 5 bases and J lost 2, with 10 bases in between. CDR3 coding DNA: TGTGCCAGCAGTCCGATAGCCACCTACGAGCAGTACTTC. This codes for CASSPIATYEQYF.

This rearrangement joins TRBV19 to TRBJ1-1; tentatively, D is TRBD1 (6 bases). The germline V gene encodes CDR1 LNHDA and CDR2 SQIVND (reference sequence). The CDR3 contains 14 residues. V was shortened by 4 bases and J by 5 bases, with 14 bases between the two germline ends. The CDR3 protein is CASSTQGFLTEAFF. The CDR3 DNA is TGTGCCAGTAGTACACAGGGTTTTTTAACTGAAGCTTTCTTT.

V and J are TRBV7-3 and TRBJ2-7; 7 bases line up with TRBD2. Germline lookup yields CDR1 SGHTA and CDR2 FQGTGA. After removal of 2 bases from V and 0 bases from J, the junction contained 4 bases not matched to a gene. This CDR3 has 15 residues. In DNA form, the CDR3 reads TGTGCCAGCAGCTTAGAGCGGGGTAGCTCCTACGAGCAGTACTTC. This gives the protein CASSLERGSSYEQYF.

The chain carries TRBV1 and TRBJ2-5; the table's TRBD2 call for D was not verified on the DNA. TRBV1 corresponds to a pseudogene. The CDR3 extends over 19 amino acids. In nucleotides, the CDR3 is TGCACCAGCAGCCAAGCCCTTGGACTGGCGGGAGGGAGAGGGGAGACCCAGTACTTC. This translates into CTSSQALGLAGGRGETQYF.

The chain uses TRBV6-1 and TRBJ2-5, with D tentatively TRBD2 (5 bases). This CDR3 has 14 residues. Germline V gene sequence: CDR1 MNHNS, CDR2 SASEGT. Trimming cost V 0 bases and J 3 bases, with 8 bases left between them. The chain's CDR3 is CASSEAPSKETQYF. The CDR3 bases are TGTGCCAGCAGTGAAGCGCCTAGCAAAGAGACCCAGTACTTC.

This rearrangement joins TRBV6-5 to TRBJ1-3; D might be TRBD1 (6 bases). CDR1 and CDR2 (germline): MNHEY, SVGAGI. CDR3 length equals 16 residues. Trimming left V 0 bases short and J 4 bases short, with 13 bases between. CDR3 loop: CASSYSRGATGNTIYF. DNA for the CDR3: TGTGCCAGCAGTTACTCGCGGGGGGCGACGGGAAACACCATATATTTT.

The chain has TRBV10-1 and TRBJ2-7; TRBD2 aligns across 10 bases. CDR1 and CDR2 (germline): WNHNN, SYGVQD (reference sequence). This CDR3 has 15 amino acids. V lost 2 bases to trimming and J lost 4 bases; unmatched junction nucleotides: 5. The CDR3 region is CASSESGRAGYEQYF. CDR3 nucleotides: TGCGCCAGCAGTGAGAGCGGGAGGGCCGGTTACGAGCAGTACTTC.

The chain carries TRBV29-1 and TRBJ1-5; weak D call: TRBD1 (6 bases). Per the germline V gene, CDR1 is SQVTM and CDR2 is ANQGSEA. Deletions cut 4 bases from V and 7 bases from J, with 17 bases between. The length of the CDR3 is 14 residues. The CDR3 nucleotides are TGCAGCGTTGTCCTCGGACAGATCGGGCAGCCCCAGCATTTT. Translating it yields CSVVLGQIGQPQHF.

The V and J genes are TRBV15 and TRBJ2-1; 7 positions match TRBD1. The ends lost 3 bases at V and 5 bases at J; junction bases unmatched: 7. The CDR3 has 15 residues. Germline V gene data show CDR1 as LNHNV and CDR2 as YYDKDF (reference sequence). The CDR3 is CATSSPPTGNNEQFF. The CDR3, as DNA: TGTGCCACCAGCAGCCCGCCGACAGGGAACAATGAGCAGTTCTTC.

The CDR3 DNA is TGTGCCAGTACCACGACAGGGACCCCACGATCACCCCTCCACTTT. Residues: CASTTTGTPRSPLHF. This chain connects TRBV19 to TRBJ1-6; 7 nucleotides align to TRBD1. Trimming cost V 7 bases and J 10 bases; bases outside gene matches: 13. The germline CDR1 and CDR2 sequences are LNHDA and SQIVND (reference sequence). The CDR3 length is 15 residues.

This clone was recorded only once. The chain joins TRBV27 to TRBJ2-5; 8 bases line up with TRBD2. Germline CDR1 and CDR2: MNHEY and SMNVEV (reference sequence). The CDR3 runs 15 residues. The V segment lost 3 bases and the J segment 5 bases; nucleotides outside the gene matches: 8. The CDR3 loop reads CASSLAGGRGETQYF. CDR3 coding DNA: TGTGCCAGCAGTTTGGCGGGGGGCCGGGGGGAGACCCAGTACTTC.

V usage is TRBV11-2 and J usage is TRBJ1-2, with 7 bases matching TRBD1. There are 14 residues in the CDR3. V dropped 4 bases and J dropped 4; count of bases not matched to a gene: 6. The V gene's germline CDR1 is SGHAT and CDR2 FQNNGV. The DNA for the CDR3 is TGTGCCAGCAGCTCGGGACAGATTAGCTATGGCTACACCTTC. Translated, it gives CASSSGQISYGYTF. The variable domain in full, completed from reference TRBV11-2 and TRBJ1-2, reads EAGVAQSPRYKIIEKRQSVAFWCNPISGHATLYWYQQILGQGPKLLIQFQNNGVVDDSQLPKDRFSAERLKGVDSTLKIQPAKLEDSAVYLCASSSGQISYGYTFGSGTRLTVV.

CDR3 in DNA: TGCGCCAGCAGCTTCTGGACAGGGGAATACGAGCAGTACTTC. The encoded protein is CASSFWTGEYEQYF. The chain recombines TRBV5-1 with TRBJ2-7; 9 positions match TRBD1. V was clipped by 2 bases and J by 4 bases; unmatched bases: 4. The CDR3 is 14 residues long. The V gene's germline CDR1 is SGHRS and CDR2 YFSETQ.

The genes are TRBV5-4 and TRBJ1-1, with D possibly being TRBD1 (6 bases). V was pared by 4 bases and J by 5 bases, with 9 bases between. Germline V CDR1 and CDR2: SGHNT, YYREEE (reference sequence). The CDR3 extends over 12 amino acids. The CDR3 DNA follows: TGTGCCAGCAGCCCCACAGGGACTGAAGCTTTCTTT. Encoded protein: CASSPTGTEAFF.

This chain uses TRBV4-3 with TRBJ2-5; D possibly corresponds to TRBD1 (6 bases). The CDR3 extends over 13 amino acids. CDR1 and CDR2 (germline): LGHNA, YSLEER. Between the trimmed V and J ends, which lost 1 base and 5 bases, there was a span of 8 bases. The CDR3 sequence: CASSQGTEETQYF. The DNA of the CDR3 is TGCGCCAGCAGCCAAGGGACAGAGGAGACCCAGTACTTC.

The rearrangement links TRBV12-3 or TRBV12-4 to TRBJ2-7; D is uncertain. V dropped 5 bases and J dropped 0 bases, with 5 bases sitting between them. The CDR3 loop spans 12 amino acids. CDR3 nucleotides: TGTGCCAGCAGTAGGAGCTCCTACGAGCAGTACTTC. Protein product: CASSRSSYEQYF.

The CDR3 sequence is CASSLRVWEKLFF. DNA of the CDR3: TGTGCCAGCAGTTTACGGGTTTGGGAAAAACTGTTTTTT. This chain connects TRBV28 to TRBJ1-4; unclear D gene. The germline V gene has CDR1 MDHEN and CDR2 SYDVKM. The CDR3 extends over 13 amino acids. The V and J ends lost 2 bases and 8 bases respectively, with 9 bases between them.

The chain has TRBV11-2 and TRBJ2-7; 7 positions agree with TRBD2. There are 15 residues in the CDR3. V lost 3 bases to trimming and J lost 3 bases; unmatched junction nucleotides: 8. CDR1 and CDR2 (germline): SGHAT, FQNNGV. Written as DNA, the CDR3 is TGTGCCAGCAGCTTCTCCAGCGGGGTTATCTACGAGCAGTACTTC. Translation gives CASSFSSGVIYEQYF.

This clone has a single count. V and J are TRBV3-1 (or the pseudogene TRBV3-2) and TRBJ1-1, with 7 nucleotides matching TRBD1. Unmatched junction bases numbered 6, after V lost 4 bases and J lost 4 bases. There are 14 residues in the CDR3. CDR1 LGHDT and CDR2 YNNKEL come from the germline V gene (reference sequence). In nucleotides, the CDR3 is TGTGCCAGCAGCCCGAGGGACAGTCGCACTGAAGCTTTCTTT. This sequence encodes CASSPRDSRTEAFF.

This clone came up once. The chain uses TRBV21-1 and TRBJ2-7; the table names TRBD1, a call not compared with the DNA. TRBV21-1 is classified as a pseudogene. This CDR3 spans 16 amino acids. As DNA, the CDR3 is TGTGCCAGCAGCAAAGTCTTAGGGGTAGGACACTACGAGCAGTACTTC. It encodes CASSKVLGVGHYEQYF.

This sequence joins TRBV5-5 and TRBJ1-5; 7 bases align to TRBD1. V dropped 1 base and J dropped 5; count of bases not matched to a gene: 3. Germline lookup yields CDR1 SGHKS and CDR2 YYEKEE (reference sequence). CDR3 length: 14 amino acids. The CDR3 spells CASSLFTGDQPQHF. The CDR3, as DNA: TGTGCCAGCAGCTTGTTTACAGGGGATCAGCCCCAGCATTTT.

This clone was seen more than once but under ten times. The chain's CDR3 is CASSYSIRGAYGYTF. In DNA, the CDR3 is TGTGCCAGCAGTTACTCAATCAGGGGCGCCTATGGCTACACCTTC. The V and J genes are TRBV6-5 and TRBJ1-2; D perhaps matches TRBD1 (6 bases). The CDR3 sequence is 15 residues long. Germline CDR1 MNHEY, CDR2 SVGAGI. V was shortened by 0 bases and J by 4 bases, with 12 bases between the two germline ends.

CDR3 coding DNA: TGTGCCTGGAGTGTACAGAGATACAATCAGCCCCAGCATTTT. Encoded protein: CAWSVQRYNQPQHF. The chain employs TRBV30 and TRBJ1-5; no firm D call. CDR3 size: 14 residues. V lost 0 bases to trimming and J lost 3 bases, with 9 bases between them. Germline CDR1 and CDR2: GTSNPN and SVGIG (reference sequence).

This chain uses TRBV7-2 with TRBJ1-2, with no clear D. CDR1 and CDR2 (germline): SGHTA, FQGNSA. With 1 base removed from V and 0 bases from J, the gap between germline ends came to 12 bases. The CDR3 consists of 16 residues. The CDR3 DNA is TGTGCCAGCAGCTTAGGAGCCATGACACCTAACTATGGCTACACCTTC. This gives the protein CASSLGAMTPNYGYTF.

The V call is TRBV5-5, the J call TRBJ2-1, with 8 bases matching TRBD2. This CDR3 has 18 residues. Germline values: CDR1 SGHKS, CDR2 YYEKEE (reference sequence). V was pared by 0 bases and J by 4 bases, with 12 bases of the junction left unmatched. CDR3 residues: CASSLAARQRGGYNEQFF. The CDR3 region has the DNA TGTGCCAGCAGCTTGGCGGCCCGACAACGCGGGGGGTACAATGAGCAGTTCTTC.